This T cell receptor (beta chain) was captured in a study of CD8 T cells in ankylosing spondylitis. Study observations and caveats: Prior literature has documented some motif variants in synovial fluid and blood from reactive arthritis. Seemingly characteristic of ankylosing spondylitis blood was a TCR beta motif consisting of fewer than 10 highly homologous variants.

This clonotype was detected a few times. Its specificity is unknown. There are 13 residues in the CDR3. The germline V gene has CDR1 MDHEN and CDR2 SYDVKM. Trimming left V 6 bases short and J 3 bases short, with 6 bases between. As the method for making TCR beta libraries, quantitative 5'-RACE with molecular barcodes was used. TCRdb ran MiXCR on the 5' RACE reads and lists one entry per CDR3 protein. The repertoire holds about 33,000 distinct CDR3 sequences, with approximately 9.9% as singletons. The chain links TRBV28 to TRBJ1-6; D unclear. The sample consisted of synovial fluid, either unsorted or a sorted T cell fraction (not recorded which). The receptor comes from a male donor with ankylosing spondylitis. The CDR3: CASRRNYNSPLHF. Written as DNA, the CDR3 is TGTGCCAGCAGACGAAACTATAATTCACCCCTCCACTTT.